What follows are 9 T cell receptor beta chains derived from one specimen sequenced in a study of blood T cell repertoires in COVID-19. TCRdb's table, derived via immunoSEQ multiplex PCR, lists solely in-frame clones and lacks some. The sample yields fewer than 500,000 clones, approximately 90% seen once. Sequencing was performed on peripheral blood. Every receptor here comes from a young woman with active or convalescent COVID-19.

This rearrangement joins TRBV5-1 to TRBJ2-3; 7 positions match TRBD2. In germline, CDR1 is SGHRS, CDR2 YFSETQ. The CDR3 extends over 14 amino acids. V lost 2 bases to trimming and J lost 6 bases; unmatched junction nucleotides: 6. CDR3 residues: CASSLAGWGDTQYF. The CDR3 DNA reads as TGCGCCAGCAGCTTAGCGGGATGGGGGGATACGCAGTATTTT.

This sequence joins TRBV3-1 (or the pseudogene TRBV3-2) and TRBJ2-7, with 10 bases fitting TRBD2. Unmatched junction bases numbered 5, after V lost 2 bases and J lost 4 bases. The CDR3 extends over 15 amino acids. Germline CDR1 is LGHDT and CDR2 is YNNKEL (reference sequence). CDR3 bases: TGTGCCAGCAGCCAACCTAGCGGGGGATTATACGAGCAGTACTTC. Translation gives CASSQPSGGLYEQYF.

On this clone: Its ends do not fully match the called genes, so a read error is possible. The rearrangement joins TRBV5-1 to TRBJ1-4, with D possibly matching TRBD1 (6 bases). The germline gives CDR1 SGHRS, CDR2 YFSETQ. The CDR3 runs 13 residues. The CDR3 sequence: CASSSEQTGTRIF. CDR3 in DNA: TGCGCCAGCAGCTCAGAACAGACCGGGACACGGATTTTT.

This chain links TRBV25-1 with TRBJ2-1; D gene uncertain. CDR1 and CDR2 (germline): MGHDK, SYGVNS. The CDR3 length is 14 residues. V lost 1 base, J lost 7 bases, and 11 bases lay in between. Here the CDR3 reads CASSEFETRNEQFF. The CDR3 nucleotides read TGTGCCAGCAGTGAATTTGAGACTCGAAATGAGCAGTTCTTC.

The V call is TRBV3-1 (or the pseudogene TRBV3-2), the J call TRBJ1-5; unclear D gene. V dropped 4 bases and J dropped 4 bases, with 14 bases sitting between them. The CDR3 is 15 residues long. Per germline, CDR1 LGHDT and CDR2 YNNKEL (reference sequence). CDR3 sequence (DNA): TGTGCCAGCAGCCGCGGGAAGACATTGAATCAGCCCCAGCATTTT. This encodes CASSRGKTLNQPQHF.

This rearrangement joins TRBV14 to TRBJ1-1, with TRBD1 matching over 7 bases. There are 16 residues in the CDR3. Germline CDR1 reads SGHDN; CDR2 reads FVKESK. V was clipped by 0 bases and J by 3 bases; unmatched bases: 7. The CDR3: CASSQDPGQLYTEAFF. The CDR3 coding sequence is TGTGCCAGCAGCCAAGATCCGGGACAGCTGTACACTGAAGCTTTCTTT.

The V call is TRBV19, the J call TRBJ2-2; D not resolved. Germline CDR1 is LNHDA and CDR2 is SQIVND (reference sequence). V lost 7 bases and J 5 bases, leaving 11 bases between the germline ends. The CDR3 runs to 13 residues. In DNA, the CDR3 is TGTGCCAGTATCCCGACCGGGACCGGGGAGCTGTTTTTT. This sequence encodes CASIPTGTGELFF.

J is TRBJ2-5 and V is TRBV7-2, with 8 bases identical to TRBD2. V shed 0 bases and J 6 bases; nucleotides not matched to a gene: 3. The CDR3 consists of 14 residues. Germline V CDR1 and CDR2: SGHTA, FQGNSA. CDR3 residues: CASSLASGSKTQYF. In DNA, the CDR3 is TGTGCCAGCAGCTTAGCGAGCGGGAGTAAGACCCAGTACTTC.

CDR3 in amino acids: CASSQEPSGLQETQYF. CDR3 coding DNA: TGTGCCAGCAGCCAAGAGCCCAGCGGGCTACAAGAGACCCAGTACTTC. The V gene is TRBV7-7, the J gene TRBJ2-5; possibly TRBD2 for D (6 bases). V gave up 5 bases and J gave up 2 bases, with 18 bases separating them. The CDR3 has 16 amino acids. CDR1 SSHAT and CDR2 FNYEAQ come from the germline V gene (reference sequence).